The 6 T cell receptor beta chains given below trace back to one sample, sequenced in a study of T cell responses to AZD1222 COVID-19 vaccine. Sequenced by immunoSEQ multiplex PCR; TCRdb stores in-frame clones only, minus some. Among around 130,000 clones listed, around 89% were seen once. The sequencing here drew on peripheral blood, taken 28 days after the second AZD1222 dose. The receptors stem from an adult who received the AZD1222 COVID-19 vaccine.

Here the CDR3 reads CASSVAGSEQYF. The DNA for the CDR3 is TGTGCCAGCAGCGTAGCGGGAAGCGAGCAGTACTTC. The V gene is TRBV9, the J gene TRBJ2-7, with TRBD2 as a possible D gene (5 bases). The V gene's germline CDR1 is SGDLS and CDR2 YYNGEE. The CDR3 loop spans 12 amino acids. V lost 0 bases to trimming and J lost 6 bases, with 7 bases between them.

CDR3 sequence: CASSSVEGGVEAFF. The CDR3 bases are TGTGCCAGCAGTAGCGTTGAGGGAGGGGTTGAAGCTTTCTTT. This chain connects TRBV6-5 to TRBJ1-1; D perhaps matches TRBD1 (5 bases). Germline CDR1 is MNHEY and CDR2 is SVGAGI. There are 14 residues in the CDR3. The V end was cut by 5 bases, the J end by 7 bases, with 17 bases between.

The chain carries TRBV11-2 and TRBJ1-1; TRBD1 matches at 7 bases. The V and J ends lost 2 bases and 5 bases, in that order; junction bases with no gene match: 5. CDR3 length equals 14 residues. Germline CDR1 is SGHAT and CDR2 is FQNNGV. In DNA form, the CDR3 reads TGTGCCAGCAGCTTACTTCAGGGGGGGACTGAAGCTTTCTTT. It yields the protein CASSLLQGGTEAFF.

This chain joins TRBV19 and TRBJ1-5; 11 bases are a match to TRBD1. Per the germline V gene, CDR1 is LNHDA and CDR2 is SQIVND (reference sequence). The CDR3 contains 17 residues. J gave up 2 bases and V 5 bases, and 8 bases lay outside the gene matches. CDR3 bases: TGTGCCAGTAGTGGGGACAGGGGGAGAGTGGGCAATCAGCCCCAGCATTTT. Its protein product is CASSGDRGRVGNQPQHF.

The chain is built from TRBV6-1 and TRBJ1-2, with D unclear. The CDR3 length is 13 residues. The germline V and J ends were trimmed by 1 base and 1 base, with 4 bases remaining between them. Germline CDR1 MNHNS, CDR2 SASEGT. The CDR3 protein is CASSEGINYGYTF. The CDR3 coding sequence is TGTGCCAGCAGTGAAGGGATTAACTATGGCTACACCTTC.

V gene TRBV2 combines with J gene TRBJ1-1; possibly TRBD1 for D (5 bases). CDR1 is SNHLY and CDR2 is FYNNEI in the germline V gene. V lost 4 bases, J lost 11 bases, and 11 bases lay in between. CDR3 size: 11 residues. For the CDR3, the DNA is TGTGCCAGCAGTGTAGGGGCCGGGGCTTTCTTT. This encodes CASSVGAGAFF.